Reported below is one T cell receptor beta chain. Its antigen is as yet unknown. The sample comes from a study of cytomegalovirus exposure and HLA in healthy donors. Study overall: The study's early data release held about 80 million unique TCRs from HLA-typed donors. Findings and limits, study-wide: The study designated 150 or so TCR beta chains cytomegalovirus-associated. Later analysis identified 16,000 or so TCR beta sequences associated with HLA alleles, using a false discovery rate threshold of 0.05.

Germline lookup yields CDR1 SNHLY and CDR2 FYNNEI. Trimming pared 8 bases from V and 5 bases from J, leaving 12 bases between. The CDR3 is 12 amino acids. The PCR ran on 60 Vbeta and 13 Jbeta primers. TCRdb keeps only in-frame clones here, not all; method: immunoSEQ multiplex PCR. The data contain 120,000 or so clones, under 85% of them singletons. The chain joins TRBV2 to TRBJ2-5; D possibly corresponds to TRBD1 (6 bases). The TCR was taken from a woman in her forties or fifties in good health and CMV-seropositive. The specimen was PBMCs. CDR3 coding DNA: TGTGCCAGCGGGGGCGTACGGGAGACCCAGTACTTC. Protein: CASGGVRETQYF.